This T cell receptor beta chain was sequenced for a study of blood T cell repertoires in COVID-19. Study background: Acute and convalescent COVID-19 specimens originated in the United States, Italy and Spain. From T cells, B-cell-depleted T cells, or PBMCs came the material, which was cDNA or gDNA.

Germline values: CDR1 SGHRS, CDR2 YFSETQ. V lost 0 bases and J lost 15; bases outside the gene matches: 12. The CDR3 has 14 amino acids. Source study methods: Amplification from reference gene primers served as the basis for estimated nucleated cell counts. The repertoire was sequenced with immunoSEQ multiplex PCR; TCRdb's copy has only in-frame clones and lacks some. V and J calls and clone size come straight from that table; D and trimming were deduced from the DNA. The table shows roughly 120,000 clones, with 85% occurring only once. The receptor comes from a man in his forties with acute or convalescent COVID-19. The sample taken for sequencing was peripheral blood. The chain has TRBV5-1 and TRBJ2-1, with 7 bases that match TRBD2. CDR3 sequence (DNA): TGCGCCAGCAGCTTGGCCGGGGGGATCGCACAGAGGTTCTTC. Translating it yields CASSLAGGIAQRFF.